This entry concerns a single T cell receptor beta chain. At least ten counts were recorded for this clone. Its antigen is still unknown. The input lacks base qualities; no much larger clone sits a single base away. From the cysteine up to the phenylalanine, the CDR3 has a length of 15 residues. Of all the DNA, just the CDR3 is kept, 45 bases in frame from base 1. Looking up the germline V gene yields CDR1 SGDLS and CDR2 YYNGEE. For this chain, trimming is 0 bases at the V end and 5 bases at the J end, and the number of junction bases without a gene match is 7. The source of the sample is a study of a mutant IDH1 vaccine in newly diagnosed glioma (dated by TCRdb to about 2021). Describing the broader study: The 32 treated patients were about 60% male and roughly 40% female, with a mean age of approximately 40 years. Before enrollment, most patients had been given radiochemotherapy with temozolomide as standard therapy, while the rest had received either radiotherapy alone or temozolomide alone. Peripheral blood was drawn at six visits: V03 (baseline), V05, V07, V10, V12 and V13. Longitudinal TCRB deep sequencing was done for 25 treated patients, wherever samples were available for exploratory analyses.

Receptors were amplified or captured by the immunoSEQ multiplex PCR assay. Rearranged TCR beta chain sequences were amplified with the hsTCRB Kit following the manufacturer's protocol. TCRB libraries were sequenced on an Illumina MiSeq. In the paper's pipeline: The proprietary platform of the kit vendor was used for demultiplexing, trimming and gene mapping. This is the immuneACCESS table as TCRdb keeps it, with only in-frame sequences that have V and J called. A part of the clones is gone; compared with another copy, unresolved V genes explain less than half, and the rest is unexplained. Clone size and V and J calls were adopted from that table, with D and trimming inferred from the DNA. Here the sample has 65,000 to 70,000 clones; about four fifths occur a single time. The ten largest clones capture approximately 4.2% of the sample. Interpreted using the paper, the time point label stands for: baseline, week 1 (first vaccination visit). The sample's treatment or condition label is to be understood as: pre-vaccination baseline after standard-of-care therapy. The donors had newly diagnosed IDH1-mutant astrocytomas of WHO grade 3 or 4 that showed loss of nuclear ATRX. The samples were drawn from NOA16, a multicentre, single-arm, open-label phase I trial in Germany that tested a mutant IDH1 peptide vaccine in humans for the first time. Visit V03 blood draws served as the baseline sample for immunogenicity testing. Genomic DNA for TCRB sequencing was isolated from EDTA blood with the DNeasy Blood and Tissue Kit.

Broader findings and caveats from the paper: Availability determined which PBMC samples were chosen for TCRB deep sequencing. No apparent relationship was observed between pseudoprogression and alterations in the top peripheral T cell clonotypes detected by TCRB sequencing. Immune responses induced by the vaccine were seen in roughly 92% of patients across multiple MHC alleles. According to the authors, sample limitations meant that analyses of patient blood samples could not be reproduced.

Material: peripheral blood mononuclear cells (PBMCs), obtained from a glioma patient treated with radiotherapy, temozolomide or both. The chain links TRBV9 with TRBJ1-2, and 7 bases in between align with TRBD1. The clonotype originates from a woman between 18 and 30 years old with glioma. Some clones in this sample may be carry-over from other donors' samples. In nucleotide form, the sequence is TGTGCCAGCAGCGTAGGGGCTGGGACAGTATATGGCTACACCTTC. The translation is CASSVGAGTVYGYTF. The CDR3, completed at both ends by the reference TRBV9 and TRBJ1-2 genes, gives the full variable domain DSGVTQTPKHLITATGQRVTLRCSPRSGDLSVYWYQQSLDQGLQFLIQYYNGEERAKGNILERFSAQQFPDLHSELNLSSLELGDSALYFCASSVGAGTVYGYTFGSGTRLTVV.